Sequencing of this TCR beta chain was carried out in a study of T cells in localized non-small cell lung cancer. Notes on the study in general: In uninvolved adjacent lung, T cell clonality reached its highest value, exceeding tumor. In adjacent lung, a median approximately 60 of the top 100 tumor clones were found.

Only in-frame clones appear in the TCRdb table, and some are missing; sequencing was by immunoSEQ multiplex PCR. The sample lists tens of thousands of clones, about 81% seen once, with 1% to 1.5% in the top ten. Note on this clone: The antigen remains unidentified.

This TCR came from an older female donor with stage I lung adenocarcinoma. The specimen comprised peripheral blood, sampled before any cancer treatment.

The CDR3 region has the DNA TGTGCCAGCAGCTTGGCCTCGGACGAGCAGTACTTC. This sequence encodes CASSLASDEQYF. V usage is TRBV7-8 and J usage is TRBJ2-7; D uncertain. Germline V gene data show CDR1 as SGHVS and CDR2 as FQNEAQ. The CDR3 consists of 12 residues. V was trimmed by 3 bases and J by 5 bases, leaving 8 bases between them.